The present entry profiles one T cell receptor (beta chain) with its context. The CDR3 contains 15 residues. Trimming at V came to 4 bases and at J to 9 bases, leaving 6 bases not matched to a gene. CDR1 and CDR2 (germline): LGHDT, YNNKEL (reference sequence). The record originates from a study of blood T cell repertoires in COVID-19. The table came from immunoSEQ multiplex PCR; TCRdb's copy has only in-frame clones and leaves some out. The table includes around 130,000 clones, more than 70% detected once. The clonotype originates from a woman aged 25 to 45 who had recovered from COVID-19. J is TRBJ2-2 and V is TRBV3-1 (or the pseudogene TRBV3-2); 12 bases fit TRBD2. The specimen was peripheral blood. CDR3 residues: CASSPLAGGRRELFF. The CDR3 bases are TGTGCCAGCAGCCCACTAGCGGGGGGTCGGAGGGAGCTGTTTTTT.